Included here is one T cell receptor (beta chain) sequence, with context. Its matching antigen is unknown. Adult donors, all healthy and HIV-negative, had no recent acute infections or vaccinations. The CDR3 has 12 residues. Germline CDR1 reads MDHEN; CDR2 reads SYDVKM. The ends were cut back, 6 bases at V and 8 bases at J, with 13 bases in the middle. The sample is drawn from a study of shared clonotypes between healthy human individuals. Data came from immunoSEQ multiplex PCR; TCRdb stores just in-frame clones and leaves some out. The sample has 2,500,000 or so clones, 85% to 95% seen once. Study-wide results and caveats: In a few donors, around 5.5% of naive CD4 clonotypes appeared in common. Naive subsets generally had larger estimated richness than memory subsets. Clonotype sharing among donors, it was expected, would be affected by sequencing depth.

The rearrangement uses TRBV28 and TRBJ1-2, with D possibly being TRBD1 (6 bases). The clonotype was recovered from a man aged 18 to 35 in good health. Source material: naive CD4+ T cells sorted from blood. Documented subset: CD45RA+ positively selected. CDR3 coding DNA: TGTGCCAGCAGACGGGGGGCCGTCGGCTACACCTTC. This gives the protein CASRRGAVGYTF.